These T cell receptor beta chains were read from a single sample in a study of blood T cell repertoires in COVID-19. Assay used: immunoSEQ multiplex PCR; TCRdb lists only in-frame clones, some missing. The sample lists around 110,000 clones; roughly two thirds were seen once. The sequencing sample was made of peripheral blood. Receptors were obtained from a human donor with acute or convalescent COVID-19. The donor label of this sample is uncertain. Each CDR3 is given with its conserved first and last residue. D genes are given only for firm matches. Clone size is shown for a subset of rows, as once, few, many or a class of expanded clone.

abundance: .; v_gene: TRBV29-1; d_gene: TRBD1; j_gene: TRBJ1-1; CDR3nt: TGCAGCGTGCGGACAGGGAGGTCGAACACTGAAGCTTTCTTT; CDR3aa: CSVRTGRSNTEAFF
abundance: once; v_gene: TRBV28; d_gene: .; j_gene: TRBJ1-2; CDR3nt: TGTGCCAGCAGTTTAAGAATAGACTATGGCTACACCTTC; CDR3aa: CASSLRIDYGYTF
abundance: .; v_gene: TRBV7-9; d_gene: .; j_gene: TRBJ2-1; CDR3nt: TGTGCCAGCAGCCGGGGAGGGACAAATGAGCAGTTCTTC; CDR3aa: CASSRGGTNEQFF
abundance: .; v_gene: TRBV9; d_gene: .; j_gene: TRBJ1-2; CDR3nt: TGTGCCAGCAGCGTAGTGGAGACGGTCTATGGCTACACCTTC; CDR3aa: CASSVVETVYGYTF
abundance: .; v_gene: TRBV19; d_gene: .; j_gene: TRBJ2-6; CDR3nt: TGTGCCAGTAAACCTACAGGGCCAGGGGCCAACGTCCTGACTTTC; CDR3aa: CASKPTGPGANVLTF
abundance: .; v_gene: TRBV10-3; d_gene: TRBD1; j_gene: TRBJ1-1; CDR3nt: TGTGCCATCAGGACAGGGGACCACACTGAAGCTTTCTTT; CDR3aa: CAIRTGDHTEAFF
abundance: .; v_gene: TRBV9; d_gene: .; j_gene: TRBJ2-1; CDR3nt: TGTGCCAGCAGCGTCCAGGGTAATGAGCAGTTCTTC; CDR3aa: CASSVQGNEQFF
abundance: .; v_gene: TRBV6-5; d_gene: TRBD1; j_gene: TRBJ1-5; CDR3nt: TGTGCCAGCAGTTACTCCGACAGGGTGTACCAGCCCCAGCATTTT; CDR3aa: CASSYSDRVYQPQHF
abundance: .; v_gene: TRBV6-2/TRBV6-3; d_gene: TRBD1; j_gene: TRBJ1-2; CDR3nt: TGTGCCAGCAGTTGGGCTTACAGGGGGCGCGACTATGGCTACACCTTC; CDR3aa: CASSWAYRGRDYGYTF
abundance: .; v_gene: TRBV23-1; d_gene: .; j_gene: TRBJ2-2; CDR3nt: TGCGCCAGCAGTCTCCCAGGGTACACCGGGGAGCTGTTTTTT; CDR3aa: CASSLPGYTGELFF
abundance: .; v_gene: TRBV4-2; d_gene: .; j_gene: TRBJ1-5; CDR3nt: TGTGCCAGCAGCCAGAGAGACAGTTCCAATCAGCCCCAGCATTTT; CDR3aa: CASSQRDSSNQPQHF
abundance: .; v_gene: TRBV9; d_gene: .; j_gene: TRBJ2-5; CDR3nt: TGTGCCAGCAGCGTGGAGGGCTTCGGAGAGACCCAGTACTTC; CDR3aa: CASSVEGFGETQYF
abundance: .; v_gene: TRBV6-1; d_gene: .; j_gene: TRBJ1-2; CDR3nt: TGTGCCAGCAGTGAAATGGTGTGGGGAGACTATGGCTACACCTTC; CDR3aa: CASSEMVWGDYGYTF
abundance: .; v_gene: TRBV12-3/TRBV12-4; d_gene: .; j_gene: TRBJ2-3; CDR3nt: TGTGCCAGCAGCTCTTGGCATACGCAGTATTTT; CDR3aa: CASSSWHTQYF
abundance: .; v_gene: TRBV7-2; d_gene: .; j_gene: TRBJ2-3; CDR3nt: TGTGCCAGCAGCTTTCGGGGCACAGATACGCAGTATTTT; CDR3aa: CASSFRGTDTQYF
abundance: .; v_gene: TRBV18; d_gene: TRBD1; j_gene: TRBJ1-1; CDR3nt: TGTGCCAGCTCACCTCGGACAGGGGACACTGAAGCTTTCTTT; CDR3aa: CASSPRTGDTEAFF
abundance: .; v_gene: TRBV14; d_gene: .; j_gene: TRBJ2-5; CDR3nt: TGTGCCAGCAGCCAAGATCCAGGCCAAGAGACCCAGTACTTC; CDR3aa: CASSQDPGQETQYF
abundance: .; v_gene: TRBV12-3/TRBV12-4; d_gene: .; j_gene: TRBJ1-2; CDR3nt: TGTGCCAGCAGTGTCCAGGGTTATGGCTACACCTTC; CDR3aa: CASSVQGYGYTF
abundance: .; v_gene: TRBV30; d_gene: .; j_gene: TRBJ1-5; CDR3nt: TGTGCCTGGAGCGACTCCTCCGGGCAGCCCCAGCATTTT; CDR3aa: CAWSDSSGQPQHF
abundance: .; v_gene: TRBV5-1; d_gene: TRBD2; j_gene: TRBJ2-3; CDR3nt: TGCGCCAGCAGTCGTGCGGGGGGGCCGACAGATACGCAGTATTTT; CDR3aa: CASSRAGGPTDTQYF
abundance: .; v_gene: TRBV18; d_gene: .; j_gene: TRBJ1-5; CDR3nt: TGTGCCAGCTCACCACAGCGGCACAATCAGCCCCAGCATTTT; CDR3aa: CASSPQRHNQPQHF
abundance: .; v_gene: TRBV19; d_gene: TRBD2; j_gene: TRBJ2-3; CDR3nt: TGTGCCAGTAGTATGGTAGGAGCGGGGGGAAACACAGATACGCAGTATTTT; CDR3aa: CASSMVGAGGNTDTQYF
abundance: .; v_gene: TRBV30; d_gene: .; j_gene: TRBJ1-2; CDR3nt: TGTGCCTGGACTCCGCGAGGGATGGAGTATGGCTACACCTTC; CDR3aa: CAWTPRGMEYGYTF
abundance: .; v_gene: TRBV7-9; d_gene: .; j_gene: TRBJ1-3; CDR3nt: TGTGCCAGCGGGGACTGGCCGATCGGAAACACCATATATTTT; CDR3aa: CASGDWPIGNTIYF
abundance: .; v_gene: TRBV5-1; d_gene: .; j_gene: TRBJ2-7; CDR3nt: TGCGCCAGCAGCTTGGCCCCAGGGTCGGTATCCGAGCAGTACTTC; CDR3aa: CASSLAPGSVSEQYF
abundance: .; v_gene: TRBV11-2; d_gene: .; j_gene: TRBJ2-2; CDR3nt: TGTGCCAGCAGCTTAGGACAGAACACCGGGGAGCTGTTTTTT; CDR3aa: CASSLGQNTGELFF
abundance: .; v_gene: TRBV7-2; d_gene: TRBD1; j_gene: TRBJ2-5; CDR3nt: TGTGCCAGCAGCTCCCAGGGGGTCCAAGAGACCCAGTACTTC; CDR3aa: CASSSQGVQETQYF
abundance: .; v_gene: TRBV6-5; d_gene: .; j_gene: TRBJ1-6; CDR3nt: TGTGCCAGCAGTTACCGACAGGACAATTCACCCCTCCACTTT; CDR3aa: CASSYRQDNSPLHF
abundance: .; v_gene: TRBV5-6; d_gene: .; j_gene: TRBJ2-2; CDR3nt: TGTGCCAGCAGCTCCCGGGGGACCGGGGAGCTGTTTTTT; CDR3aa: CASSSRGTGELFF
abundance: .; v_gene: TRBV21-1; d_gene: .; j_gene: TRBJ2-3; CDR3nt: TGTGCCAGCAGCAAATATTGTACAGATACGCAGTATTTT; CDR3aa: CASSKYCTDTQYF
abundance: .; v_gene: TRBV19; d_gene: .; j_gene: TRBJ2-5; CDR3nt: TGTGCCAGTAGGACGGGGGAGACCCAGTACTTC; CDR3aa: CASRTGETQYF
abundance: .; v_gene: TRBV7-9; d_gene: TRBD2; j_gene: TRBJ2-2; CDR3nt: TGTGCCAGCAGCCCACTAGCGGGGGGGGCCACCGGGGAGCTGTTTTTT; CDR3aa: CASSPLAGGATGELFF
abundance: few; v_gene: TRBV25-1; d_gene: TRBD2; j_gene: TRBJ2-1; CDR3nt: TGTGCCAGCAGTGAATCGCGGGGGGTCAATGAGCAGTTCTTC; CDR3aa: CASSESRGVNEQFF
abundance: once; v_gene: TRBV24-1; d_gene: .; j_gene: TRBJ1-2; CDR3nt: TGTGCCACCGACAGACAGGCGCCTTCTAACTATGGCTACACCTTC; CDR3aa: CATDRQAPSNYGYTF
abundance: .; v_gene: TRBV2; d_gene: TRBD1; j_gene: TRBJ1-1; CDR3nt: TGTGCCAGCAGTCTCGGACAGGGTCGGAGAGCTTTCTTT; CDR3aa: CASSLGQGRRAFF
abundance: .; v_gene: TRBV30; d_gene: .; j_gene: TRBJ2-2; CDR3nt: TGTGCCTGGACCGCAGGGCACGGGGAGCTGTTTTTT; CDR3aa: CAWTAGHGELFF
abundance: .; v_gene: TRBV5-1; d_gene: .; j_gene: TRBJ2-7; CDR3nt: TGCGCCAGCAGCTTGCGTCAGACCTACGAGCAGTACTTC; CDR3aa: CASSLRQTYEQYF
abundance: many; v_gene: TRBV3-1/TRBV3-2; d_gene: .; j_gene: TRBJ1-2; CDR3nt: TGTGCCAGCAGCCAAGTCTACGGTTCTAACTATGGCTACACCTTC; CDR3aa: CASSQVYGSNYGYTF
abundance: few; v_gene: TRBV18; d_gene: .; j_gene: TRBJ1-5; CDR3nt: TGTGCCAGCTCACCCGGGGGTCAGCCCCAGCATTTT; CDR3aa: CASSPGGQPQHF
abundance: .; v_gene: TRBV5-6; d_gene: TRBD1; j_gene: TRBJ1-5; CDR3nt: TGTGCCAGCAGCTTTGGACAGGGTCGGGGCAATCAGCCCCAGCATTTT; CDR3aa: CASSFGQGRGNQPQHF
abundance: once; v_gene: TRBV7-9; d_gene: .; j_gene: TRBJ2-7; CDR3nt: TGTGCCAGCAGCCCCTGGGGGGGGCTGTACGAGCAGTACTTC; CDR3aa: CASSPWGGLYEQYF
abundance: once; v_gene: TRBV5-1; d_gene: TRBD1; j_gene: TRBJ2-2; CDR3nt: TGCGCCAGCAGCGGTGTCAGGGGGCAGGGAATCGGGGAGCTGTTTTTT; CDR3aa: CASSGVRGQGIGELFF
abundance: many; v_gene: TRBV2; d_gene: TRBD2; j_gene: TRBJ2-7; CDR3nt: TGTGCCAGCAACCCACCACTAGCGGGGGTAAGCTCCTACGAGCAGTACTTC; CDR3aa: CASNPPLAGVSSYEQYF
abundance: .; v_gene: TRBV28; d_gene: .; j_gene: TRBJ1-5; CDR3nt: TGTGCCAGCAGTCCCACATTAACAAATCAGCCCCAGCATTTT; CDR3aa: CASSPTLTNQPQHF
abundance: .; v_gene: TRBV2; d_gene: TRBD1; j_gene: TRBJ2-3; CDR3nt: TGTGCCAGCAGTGACCCAGGACAGGGGGAACCAGATACGCAGTATTTT; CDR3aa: CASSDPGQGEPDTQYF
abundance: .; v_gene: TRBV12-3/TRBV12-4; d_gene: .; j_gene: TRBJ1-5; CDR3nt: TGTGCCGGCGGCTATAGCAATCAGCCCCAGCATTTT; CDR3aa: CAGGYSNQPQHF
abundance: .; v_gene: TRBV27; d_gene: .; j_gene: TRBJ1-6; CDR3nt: TGTGCCAGCAGTTCCATCGGACAGTCTAATAATTCACCCCTCCACTTT; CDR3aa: CASSSIGQSNNSPLHF
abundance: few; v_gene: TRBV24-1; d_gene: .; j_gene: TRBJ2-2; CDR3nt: TGTGCCACCAGTGATTCGTCTAAGAACACCGGGGAGCTGTTTTTT; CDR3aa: CATSDSSKNTGELFF
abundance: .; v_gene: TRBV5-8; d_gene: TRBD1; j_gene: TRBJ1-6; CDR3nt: TGTGCCAGCACAATACGGACAGGGGGTAATTCACCCCTCCACTTT; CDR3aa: CASTIRTGGNSPLHF
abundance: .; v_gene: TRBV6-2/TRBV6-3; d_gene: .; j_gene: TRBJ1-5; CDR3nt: TGTGCCAGCAGTTACGGGAGGGGATCGGGCAATCAGCCCCAGCATTTT; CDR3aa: CASSYGRGSGNQPQHF
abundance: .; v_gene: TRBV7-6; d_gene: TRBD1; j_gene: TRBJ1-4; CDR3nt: TGTGCCAGCAGCTCACCGACAGGGGCCCGGTCGGGTAATGAAAAACTGTTTTTT; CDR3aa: CASSSPTGARSGNEKLFF
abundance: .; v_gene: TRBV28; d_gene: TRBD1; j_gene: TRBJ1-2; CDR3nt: TGTGCCAGCAGTTTGACGGGACAGGGGGGAGGCTACACCTTC; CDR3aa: CASSLTGQGGGYTF
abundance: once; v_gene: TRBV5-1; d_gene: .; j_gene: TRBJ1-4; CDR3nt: TGCGCCAGCAGCTTTGATCAGAGCAGGGAAAAACTGTTTTTT; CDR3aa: CASSFDQSREKLFF
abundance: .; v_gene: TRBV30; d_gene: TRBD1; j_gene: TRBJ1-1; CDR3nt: TGTGCCTGGAGTGTACAGGGGGCCAACACTGAAGCTTTCTTT; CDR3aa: CAWSVQGANTEAFF